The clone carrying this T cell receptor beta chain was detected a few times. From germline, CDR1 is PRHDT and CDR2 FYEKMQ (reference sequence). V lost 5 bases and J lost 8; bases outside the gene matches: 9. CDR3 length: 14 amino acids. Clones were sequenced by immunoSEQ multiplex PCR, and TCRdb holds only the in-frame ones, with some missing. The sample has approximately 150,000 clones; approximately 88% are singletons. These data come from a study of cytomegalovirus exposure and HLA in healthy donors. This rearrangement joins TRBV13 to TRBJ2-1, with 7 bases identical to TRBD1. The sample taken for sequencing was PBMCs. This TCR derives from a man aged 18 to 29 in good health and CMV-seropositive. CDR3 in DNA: TGTGCCAGCAGCAACCGGGACAGCCCTGATGAGCAGTTCTTC. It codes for CASSNRDSPDEQFF.